A single sample is the source of the 22 T cell receptor beta chains below, sequenced in a study of CXCR3-negative and CXCR3-positive naive CD8 T cells. UMI-labeled 5' RACE TRB cDNA libraries were prepared from the cells. TCRdb derives one entry per CDR3 protein from the 5' RACE reads, leaving out DNA. This listing includes some 66,000 distinct CDR3 sequences. Source material: naive CXCR3- CD8+ T cells from blood. The sample's subset: CD45RO-CCR7+CD27+CD95- naive CD8+ T cells lacking CXCR3 (TNR3-). The receptors here all came from a human donor in good health. Some clones in this sample may be carry-over from other donors' samples.

J is TRBJ2-3 and V is TRBV7-8. Germline V gene data show CDR1 as SGHVS and CDR2 as FQNEAQ. The CDR3 length is 14 residues. CDR3 region: CASSPMGYTDTQYF.

The CDR3 sequence: CSVDPGDLYGYTF. V is TRBV29-1 and J is TRBJ1-2; absent DNA, TCRdb's TRBD1 call cannot be checked. Germline V gives CDR1 SQVTM, CDR2 ANQGSEA. The CDR3 contains 13 residues.

The chain links TRBV6-6 to TRBJ2-3; TCRdb's assignment of TRBD1 cannot be checked, as there is no DNA. The CDR3 sequence is 19 residues long. Germline values: CDR1 MNHNY, CDR2 SVGAGI (reference sequence). The CDR3 spells CASSYYEAGREPSTDTQYF.

The chain employs TRBV3-1 and TRBJ1-5; without DNA, the TCRdb call of TRBD1 cannot be checked. The CDR3 runs 15 residues. Looked up from germline, CDR1 is LGHDT and CDR2 is YNNKEL (reference sequence). CDR3 residues: CASSQGEGAGQPQHF.

J is TRBJ2-7 and V is TRBV7-2; TCRdb indicates TRBD2, and absent DNA this call remains unverified. The CDR3 is made up of 16 amino acids. CDR1 SGHTA and CDR2 FQGNSA come from the germline V gene. The CDR3 here is CASSEPRELGSYEQYF.

V and J are TRBV14 and TRBJ2-1; TCRdb gives TRBD1 as the D gene, but with no DNA this cannot be confirmed. The CDR3 has 17 amino acids. Germline V gene data show CDR1 as SGHDN and CDR2 as FVKESK. The CDR3 here is CASSPVGTRRAYNEQFF.

CDR3 residues: CASSAPAGGAHPTDEQFF. The chain has TRBV4-1 and TRBJ2-1; TCRdb's assignment of TRBD2 cannot be checked, as there is no DNA. Germline assignment: CDR1 MGHRA and CDR2 YSYEKL. The length of the CDR3 is 18 residues.

This rearrangement joins TRBV28 to TRBJ2-5; the TRBD1 assignment by TCRdb is unverifiable without DNA. The germline V gene has CDR1 MDHEN and CDR2 SYDVKM. CDR3 length: 16 amino acids. The CDR3 sequence is CASSTLVGQGLETQYF.

The gene calls are TRBV11-2 and TRBJ1-1; TCRdb gives TRBD1 as the D gene, but with no DNA this cannot be confirmed. CDR1 is SGHAT, CDR2 FQNNGV, per germline. The CDR3 contains 18 residues. The CDR3 is CASSLYPSPGRVNTEAFF.

The CDR3 sequence is CASSFLAGGYNEQFF. V gene TRBV27 combines with J gene TRBJ2-1; lacking DNA, the TRBD2 call made by TCRdb goes unchecked. Germline CDR1 and CDR2: MNHEY and SMNVEV (reference sequence). The CDR3 has 15 residues.

The rearrangement links TRBV5-1 to TRBJ2-5; the D call from TCRdb, TRBD1, cannot be confirmed without DNA. Germline V lookup: CDR1 SGHRS, CDR2 YFSETQ. The CDR3 extends over 14 amino acids. CDR3 sequence reads: CASRDGAGDWTQYF.

The CDR3: CASSHRDYEETQYF. This chain connects TRBV28 to TRBJ2-5; the D call from TCRdb, TRBD2, cannot be confirmed without DNA. The V gene's germline CDR1 is MDHEN and CDR2 SYDVKM. The CDR3 runs 14 residues. Variable domain in full (rest from reference TRBV28 and TRBJ2-5): DVKVTQSSRYLVKRTGEKVFLECVQDMDHENMFWYRQDPGLGLRLIYFSYDVKMKEKGDIPEGYSVSREKKERFSLILESASTNQTSMYLCASSHRDYEETQYFGPGTRLLVL.

This chain connects TRBV6-5 to TRBJ2-2; TCRdb returns TRBD2, unconfirmable since there is no DNA. The germline gives CDR1 MNHEY, CDR2 SVGAGI. The CDR3 has 16 residues. CDR3 sequence reads: CASSPVPEGPGGELFF.

This chain joins TRBV7-9 and TRBJ2-5. Germline V gene data show CDR1 as SEHNR and CDR2 as FQNEAQ (reference sequence). The CDR3 is made up of 13 amino acids. The CDR3: CASSLATPETQYF.

This chain uses TRBV28 with TRBJ2-1; no DNA is available, so the TRBD1 call from TCRdb remains unchecked. CDR1 and CDR2 (germline): MDHEN, SYDVKM. This CDR3 comprises 16 residues. CDR3 residues: CASSFRPISGDNEQFF.

The V call is TRBV28, the J call TRBJ2-1. CDR3 length: 17 amino acids. Germline CDR1 MDHEN, CDR2 SYDVKM. The CDR3 sequence is CASSLSLSGSGYNEQFF.

The chain uses TRBV5-1 and TRBJ2-7; lacking DNA, the TRBD1 call made by TCRdb goes unchecked. Germline lookup yields CDR1 SGHRS and CDR2 YFSETQ. The CDR3 consists of 16 residues. This CDR3 is CASSGGQGWLDHEQYF.

The genes are TRBV7-9 and TRBJ2-7; as DNA is missing, the TRBD1 call by TCRdb cannot be tested. Germline CDR1 and CDR2: SEHNR and FQNEAQ (reference sequence). This CDR3 has 14 amino acids. CDR3 sequence: CASSFGGTTYEQYF. Full variable domain (outside the CDR3, taken from reference TRBV7-9 and TRBJ2-7): DTGVSQNPRHKITKRGQNVTFRCDPISEHNRLYWYRQTLGQGPEFLTYFQNEAQLEKSRLLSDRFSAERPKGSFSTLEIQRTEQGDSAMYLCASSFGGTTYEQYFGPGTRLTVT.

V is TRBV4-3 and J is TRBJ1-2; TCRdb outputs TRBD1, but without DNA this stays unchecked. There are 17 residues in the CDR3. Germline V gives CDR1 LGHNA, CDR2 YSLEER. The CDR3 here is CASSQVVGRTTGYGYTF.

V is TRBV13 and J is TRBJ2-1; the TRBD1 assignment by TCRdb is unverifiable without DNA. This CDR3 contains 13 residues. Germline-derived CDR1 and CDR2 are PRHDT and FYEKMQ (reference sequence). The CDR3 region is CASSSGGYNEQFF.

The V call is TRBV11-1, the J call TRBJ2-5; as DNA is missing, the TRBD2 call by TCRdb cannot be tested. The CDR3 is made up of 17 amino acids. Looked up from germline, CDR1 is SGHAT and CDR2 is FQDESV (reference sequence). The CDR3 region is CASSSKTSGPLGETQYF.

The rearrangement joins TRBV5-6 to TRBJ1-1; TCRdb's D call, TRBD1, is unchecked because there is no DNA. From germline, CDR1 is SGHDT and CDR2 YYEEEE. The CDR3 has 14 residues. CDR3 sequence reads: CASTGTGMYTEAFF.